This T cell receptor (beta chain) came from a study of Graves' ophthalmopathy and Graves' hyperthyroidism. Researchers took RNA transcripts and amplified TCR beta CDR3 regions from them. The library came from an HTBI-primed first-round RT-PCR and a second-round multiplex PCR. TCRdb redid the calling of the multiplex PCR reads with MiXCR, one entry per CDR3 protein. This sample has about 1.2 million distinct CDR3 sequences; approximately 35% occur once, and the top ten carry around 10%. This clonotype was observed a few times. Its cognate antigen is unknown. Findings of the study overall: Blood repertoires reportedly contained most expanded thyroid clonotypes above 0.001 frequency.

This CDR3 is 15 amino acids long. Trimming shortened V by 5 bases and J by 2 bases, and 15 bases separated the two germline ends. Germline CDR1 and CDR2: MNHNY and SVGAGI (reference sequence). The TCR sequence derives from an adult man with Graves' hyperthyroidism. This sequence joins TRBV6-6 and TRBJ1-2; no clear D gene. Sequencing input: peripheral blood or thyroid tissue (not recorded which). The CDR3 sequence is CASSEAKGGNYGYTF. DNA of the CDR3: TGTGCCAGCAGTGAAGCGAAAGGTGGGAACTATGGCTACACCTTC.